This is a list of T cell receptor beta chains from one sample in a study of regulatory T cells in long-lasting Graves disease. MiXCR was run by TCRdb on the multiplex PCR reads, yielding one entry per CDR3 protein. The table has hundreds of thousands of distinct CDR3 sequences, 16% seen once. These same records also appear under a second study, on T cells in Graves' hyperthyroidism and ophthalmopathy.

Sequencing was performed on peripheral blood mononuclear cells (PBMCs), taken at new diagnosis, from a patient treated with antithyroid drugs. The receptor set was obtained from a woman aged 25 to 39 with Graves disease. The CDR3 runs from the conserved cysteine through the conserved F or W. Fields, in order: D gene, CDR3 length, V gene, clone size, J gene, CDR3 DNA, CDR3 protein. A D gene is named only where the DNA matches it firmly. Where a row states a size, it is once, few, many or the class of an expanded clone; other rows omit it.

.	14	TRBV29-1	many	TRBJ1-3	TGCAGCGTTTCAACGGGGGGAACTGGAAACACCATATATTTT	CSVSTGGTGNTIYF
.	15	TRBV15	.	TRBJ2-7	TGTGCCACCAGCCACCGGGACGTGGTTCTAGGTGAGCAGTACTTC	CATSHRDVVLGEQYF
TRBD2	17	TRBV6-4	few	TRBJ2-1	TGTGCCAGCAGTGACTCGGGGCGGGAGGTGGTATACAATGAGCAGTTCTTC	CASSDSGREVVYNEQFF
TRBD1	15	TRBV12-3/TRBV12-4	many	TRBJ1-1	TGTGCCAGCAGACCAGACAGGGAAATGAACACTGAAGCTTTCTTT	CASRPDREMNTEAFF
.	11	TRBV10-3	.	TRBJ2-1	TGTGCCATCAGTGATGAGGGAAGAGAGTTCTTC	CAISDEGREFF
.	15	TRBV9	few	TRBJ2-1	TGTGCCAGCAGCGTAGAGGGTGTAGTGGAAAATGAGCAGTTCTTC	CASSVEGVVENEQFF
.	15	TRBV13	.	TRBJ2-1	TGTGCCAGCAGCTCCCTTACGGCCCCCCACAATGAGCAGTTCTTC	CASSSLTAPHNEQFF
TRBD2	16	TRBV20-1	many	TRBJ2-1	TGCAGTGCCGACGGGGGGGAGGCCAACTCCTACAATGAGCAGTTCTTC	CSADGGEANSYNEQFF
TRBD2	16	TRBV9	.	TRBJ2-1	TGTGCCAGCAGCGGAGGACTAGCGGGAGGTATTGATGAGCAGTTCTTC	CASSGGLAGGIDEQFF
.	18	TRBV4-3	few	TRBJ1-5	TGCGCCAGCAGCCAAGGATTTTGGAGGGCTGACTCCAATCAGCCCCAGCATTTT	CASSQGFWRADSNQPQHF
.	11	TRBV6-1	many	TRBJ2-7	TGTGCCAGCAGTGAAGCGTGGGAGCAGTACTTC	CASSEAWEQYF
TRBD1	16	TRBV12-3/TRBV12-4	.	TRBJ2-7	TGTGCCAGCAGTGGTGGCTCGGGACAGGGTTCCTACGAGCAGTACTTC	CASSGGSGQGSYEQYF
.	14	TRBV5-1	many	TRBJ2-3	TGCGCCAGCAGCTGGGGGGAAGAGGCAGATACGCAGTATTTT	CASSWGEEADTQYF
TRBD2	15	TRBV6-5	many	TRBJ2-7	TGTGCCAGCAGTTACCTAGCGGGAGTTGGTGAAGAGCAGTACTTC	CASSYLAGVGEEQYF
.	16	TRBV5-1	many	TRBJ2-3	TGCGCCAGCAGCTTGGACCCCAAAAACCCCACAGATACGCAGTATTTT	CASSLDPKNPTDTQYF
TRBD2	17	TRBV11-2	many	TRBJ2-3	TGTGCCAGCAGCCCCCAGGTTGGCGGGAGGGCCACAGATACGCAGTATTTT	CASSPQVGGRATDTQYF
TRBD2	15	TRBV2	many	TRBJ2-1	TGTGCCAGCAGTGTTACGCTAGCGGGAATAGGTGGGCAGTTCTTC	CASSVTLAGIGGQFF
TRBD1	14	TRBV7-8	many	TRBJ2-7	TGTGCCAGCAGCTTAAGGGACAGGGGAAACGAGCAGTACTTC	CASSLRDRGNEQYF
TRBD2	15	TRBV2	many	TRBJ2-7	TGTGCCAGCAGTGCCGGACTAGCGGGAGGTGGGGAGCAGTACTTC	CASSAGLAGGGEQYF
TRBD1	15	TRBV27	many	TRBJ2-3	TGTGCCAGTTCTTTCTCCGGGACAGGCACAGATACGCAGTATTTT	CASSFSGTGTDTQYF